Listed below are T cell receptor beta chains from one sample, sequenced in a study of shared clonotypes between healthy human individuals. This table comes from immunoSEQ multiplex PCR, and its TCRdb copy is limited to in-frame clones, with some not included. Found here are about 1,500,000 clones, about 96% of them singletons; the top ten hold over 1%. Sequencing was performed on naive CD4+ T cells sorted from blood. The origin of the receptors is a man between 25 and 39 years old in good health. The CDR3 runs from the conserved cysteine through the conserved F or W. The D gene is left open where the match is weak. Clone size appears in some rows only: once, few, many, or a class for an expanded clone.

D gene	clone size	V gene	J gene	CDR3 DNA	CDR3 protein
NA	NA	TRBV7-9	TRBJ2-7	TGTGCCAGCAGCGACGGGACATACTCCTACGAGCAGTACTTC	CASSDGTYSYEQYF
NA	NA	TRBV9	TRBJ2-2	TGTGCCAGCAGCGCGACCCCCACCGGGGAGCTGTTTTTT	CASSATPTGELFF
NA	NA	TRBV11-1	TRBJ2-1	TGTGCCAGCAGCTCCCGTACGAATGAGCAGTTCTTC	CASSSRTNEQFF
NA	once	TRBV11-2	TRBJ2-2	TGTGCCAGCAGCTTAGATCGGATGACCGGGGAGCTGTTTTTT	CASSLDRMTGELFF
NA	NA	TRBV5-1	TRBJ2-2	TGCGCCAGCAGCCCAGGGCTAAGACCCAACACCGGGGAGCTGTTTTTT	CASSPGLRPNTGELFF
NA	NA	TRBV19	TRBJ2-3	TGTGCCAGTAGTTTTAACTTGGGCAGGGGCACAGATACGCAGTATTTT	CASSFNLGRGTDTQYF
TRBD1	NA	TRBV29-1	TRBJ2-7	TGCAGCGTTGAAGATACCCCGGGACAGGACCGGCAGTACTTC	CSVEDTPGQDRQYF
TRBD1	NA	TRBV6-4	TRBJ2-1	TGTGCCAGCAGTGACCCGGAGTCCGGGACAGGCCTATGGAATGAGCAGTTCTTC	CASSDPESGTGLWNEQFF
TRBD2	NA	TRBV19	TRBJ2-7	TGTGCCAGTAGTACCCTCAAAGCGGGAGTAAGCGAGCAGTACTTC	CASSTLKAGVSEQYF
NA	once	TRBV11-2	TRBJ2-2	TGTGCCAGCAGCTTATTAACGGGACCCGGGGAGCTGTTTTTT	CASSLLTGPGELFF
NA	NA	TRBV5-8	TRBJ1-1	TGTGCCAGCAGCTTGTTACTGTTCAACACTGAAGCTTTCTTT	CASSLLLFNTEAFF
NA	NA	TRBV28	TRBJ2-1	TGTGCCAGCAGTCAAAAACCGGGACACGGGACCTACAATGAGCAGTTCTTC	CASSQKPGHGTYNEQFF
TRBD1	NA	TRBV7-8	TRBJ1-4	TGTGCCAGCAGTTTGGGACAGGGGCATGAAAAACTGTTTTTT	CASSLGQGHEKLFF
NA	NA	TRBV30	TRBJ1-2	TGTGCTCATAACGGGGGAGGCGGCTACACCTTC	CAHNGGGGYTF
NA	NA	TRBV7-9	TRBJ1-4	TGTGCCAGCAGCCTAGAAGTATATCCACCTAATGAAAAACTGTTTTTT	CASSLEVYPPNEKLFF
TRBD1	NA	TRBV14	TRBJ2-2	TGTGCCAGCAGCCAAGTTCCAGGGGGCAACACCGGGGAGCTGTTTTTT	CASSQVPGGNTGELFF
NA	NA	TRBV21-1	TRBJ2-3	TGTGCCAGCAGCAAGCCCCCGGGACAGGCGCCAGATACGCAGTATTTT	CASSKPPGQAPDTQYF
NA	NA	TRBV19	TRBJ1-1	TGTGCCAGTAGTATGGGTGGTCTGAACACTGAAGCTTTCTTT	CASSMGGLNTEAFF
TRBD2	NA	TRBV28	TRBJ2-7	TGTGCCAGCAGTCCAGCGGGGGGCGCAATCCCCTACGAGCAGTACTTC	CASSPAGGAIPYEQYF
TRBD1	NA	TRBV5-1	TRBJ1-5	TGCGCCAGCAGCTTGGCGGGACAGGCGGACCAGCCCCAGCATTTT	CASSLAGQADQPQHF
NA	NA	TRBV19	TRBJ1-1	TGTGCCAGTAGTATTCGGGGAGGGAGCAGCACTGAAGCTTTCTTT	CASSIRGGSSTEAFF
TRBD1	NA	TRBV5-1	TRBJ2-7	TGCGCCAGCAGCTTGGAAACAGGGACAGCCTACGAGCAGTACTTC	CASSLETGTAYEQYF
TRBD2	NA	TRBV27	TRBJ2-1	TGTGCCAGCAGTCCGCCTTGGGTATGGAGCGGGGTGGCTTCCTACAATGAGCAGTTCTTC	CASSPPWVWSGVASYNEQFF
NA	NA	TRBV30	TRBJ1-2	TGTGCCTGGAGACGGATGTCTAACTATGGCTACACCTTC	CAWRRMSNYGYTF
NA	NA	TRBV29-1	TRBJ1-3	TGCAGCGTTGGCAGTAATGGAAACACCATATATTTT	CSVGSNGNTIYF
NA	NA	TRBV5-1	TRBJ1-3	TGCGCCAGCAGCTCCAGGGAAGGAGGCTCTGGAAACACCATATATTTT	CASSSREGGSGNTIYF
NA	NA	TRBV28	TRBJ2-1	TGTGCCAGCCAAGGGGGGGCTTCCAACACTTACAATGAGCAGTTCTTC	CASQGGASNTYNEQFF
TRBD2	NA	TRBV23-1	TRBJ2-1	TGCGCCAGCAGTCGAGGGGAGGGTGAGCAGTTCTTC	CASSRGEGEQFF
NA	NA	TRBV10-2	TRBJ2-3	TGCGCCAGCAGTGAGTGGCGGGGAGATACCACAGATACGCAGTATTTT	CASSEWRGDTTDTQYF
NA	few	TRBV27	TRBJ1-1	TGTGCCAGCAGTTTCCAGGTCAACACTGAAGCTTTCTTT	CASSFQVNTEAFF
NA	NA	TRBV9	TRBJ1-1	TGTGCCAGCAGCCCCGGGACAAGACCTGAAGCTTTCTTT	CASSPGTRPEAFF
NA	NA	TRBV28	TRBJ2-2	TGTGCCAGCAGCAACGTTGGGGTACCCGGGGAGCTGTTTTTT	CASSNVGVPGELFF
NA	NA	TRBV27	TRBJ2-7	TGTGCCACTGACAGAAGCGACTACGAGCAGTACTTC	CATDRSDYEQYF
NA	NA	TRBV10-2	TRBJ2-7	TGCGCCAGCAGTTTAGACAGGACAAGCTCCTACGAGCAGTACTTC	CASSLDRTSSYEQYF
NA	NA	TRBV7-8	TRBJ2-2	TGTGCCAGCAGATCCGGCCAGAACACCGGGGAGCTGTTTTTT	CASRSGQNTGELFF
TRBD2	NA	TRBV5-4	TRBJ2-7	TGTGCCAGCAGCGGGGGACTAGCGGGAGGGGTATACGAGCAGTACTTC	CASSGGLAGGVYEQYF
NA	NA	TRBV28	TRBJ2-7	TGTGCCAGCAGTTTATCCCTAGGCAAGGTGGACGAGCAGTACTTC	CASSLSLGKVDEQYF
NA	NA	TRBV18	TRBJ2-7	TGTGCCAGCTCACCAGGCTCAGTCTCCTACGAGCAGTACTTC	CASSPGSVSYEQYF
TRBD1	NA	TRBV5-4	TRBJ1-3	TGTGCCAGCAGCTTACGACAGGGGGGAAACACCATATATTTT	CASSLRQGGNTIYF
TRBD2	NA	TRBV30	TRBJ2-3	TGTGCCTGGAAGGGCGGGAGTTCAACAGATACGCAGTATTTT	CAWKGGSSTDTQYF
NA	NA	TRBV5-4	TRBJ1-1	TGTGCCAGCAGCGGAGGGGACACTGAAGCTTTCTTT	CASSGGDTEAFF
NA	NA	TRBV27	TRBJ2-1	TGTGCCAGCAGTTTACGCCCCGGGACTCCTCGGGATGAGCAGTTCTTC	CASSLRPGTPRDEQFF
TRBD2	NA	TRBV5-4	TRBJ2-3	TGTGCCAGCAGCCCGGGGACTAGCGGGAGGGGGAGCACAGATACGCAGTATTTT	CASSPGTSGRGSTDTQYF
NA	NA	TRBV30	TRBJ2-7	TGTGCCTGGAGCAATAGGGTGGACGAGCAGTACTTC	CAWSNRVDEQYF
NA	NA	TRBV7-9	TRBJ1-1	TGTGCCAGCAGACCAGACCTAATCATTATGAACACTGAAGCTTTCTTT	CASRPDLIIMNTEAFF
TRBD1	NA	TRBV10-1	TRBJ2-2	TGCGCCAGCAGTACAGGGGGCCCGAACACCGGGGAGCTGTTTTTT	CASSTGGPNTGELFF
TRBD2	NA	TRBV2	TRBJ2-1	TGTGCCAGCAGCCGGACTAGCGGGAGTTCAAGTCGGGGAAGCTCCTACAATGAGCAGTTCTTC	CASSRTSGSSSRGSSYNEQFF
TRBD2	NA	TRBV5-4	TRBJ2-7	TGTGCCAGCAGCTTGGAGGTAGCGGGAGCCTACGAGCAGTACTTC	CASSLEVAGAYEQYF
NA	NA	TRBV14	TRBJ2-7	TGTGCCAGCAGCCAGGGGACCGGGCGGGGAGGTAACGAGCAGTACTTC	CASSQGTGRGGNEQYF
NA	NA	TRBV5-6	TRBJ2-3	TGTGCCAGCAGCTTGGGACCGGAGGGGTGGACGAATACGCAGTATTTT	CASSLGPEGWTNTQYF
NA	once	TRBV28	TRBJ2-1	TGTGCCAGCAGTTTGCCTCTCTCATATGAGCAGTTCTTC	CASSLPLSYEQFF